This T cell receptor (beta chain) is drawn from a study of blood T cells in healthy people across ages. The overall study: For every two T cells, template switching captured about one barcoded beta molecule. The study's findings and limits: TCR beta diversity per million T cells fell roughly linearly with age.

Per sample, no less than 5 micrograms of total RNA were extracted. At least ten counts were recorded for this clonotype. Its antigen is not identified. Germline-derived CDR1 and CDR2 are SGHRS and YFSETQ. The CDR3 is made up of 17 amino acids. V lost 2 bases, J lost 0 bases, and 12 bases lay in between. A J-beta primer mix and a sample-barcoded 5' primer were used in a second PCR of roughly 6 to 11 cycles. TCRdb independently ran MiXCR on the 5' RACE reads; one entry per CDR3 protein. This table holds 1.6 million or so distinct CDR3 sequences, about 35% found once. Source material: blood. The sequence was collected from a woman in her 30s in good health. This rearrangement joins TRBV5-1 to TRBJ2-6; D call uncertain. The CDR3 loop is CASSFRQAGSGANVLTF. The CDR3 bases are TGCGCCAGCAGCTTCCGTCAGGCTGGCTCTGGGGCCAACGTCCTGACTTTC.